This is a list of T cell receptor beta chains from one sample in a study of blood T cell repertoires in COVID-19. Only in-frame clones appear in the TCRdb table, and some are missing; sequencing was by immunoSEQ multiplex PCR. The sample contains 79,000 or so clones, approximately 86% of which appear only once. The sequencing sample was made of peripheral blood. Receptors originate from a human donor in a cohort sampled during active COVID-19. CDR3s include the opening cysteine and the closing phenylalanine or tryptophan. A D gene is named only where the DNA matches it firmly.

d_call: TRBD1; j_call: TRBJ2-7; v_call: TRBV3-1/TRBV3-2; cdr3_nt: TGTGCCAGCAGCCAAGGTTGGGACAGCCTCGAGCAGTACTTC; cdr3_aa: CASSQGWDSLEQYF
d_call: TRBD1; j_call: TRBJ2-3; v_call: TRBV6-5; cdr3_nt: TGTGCCAGCAGTACCAACACAGGGGGGACAGATACGCAGTATTTT; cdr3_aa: CASSTNTGGTDTQYF
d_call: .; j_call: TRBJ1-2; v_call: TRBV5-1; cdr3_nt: TGCGCCAGCAGCTTGGCGGGTTGGAGGGGCTACACCTTC; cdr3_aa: CASSLAGWRGYTF
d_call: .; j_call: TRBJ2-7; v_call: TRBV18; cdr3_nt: TGTGCCAGCTCACCATCGGAGCCCGCCTACGAGCAGTACTTC; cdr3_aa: CASSPSEPAYEQYF
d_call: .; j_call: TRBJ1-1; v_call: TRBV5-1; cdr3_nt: TGCGCCAGCAGCTTAAAGAAGGGAGGCACTGAAGCTTTCTTT; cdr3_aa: CASSLKKGGTEAFF
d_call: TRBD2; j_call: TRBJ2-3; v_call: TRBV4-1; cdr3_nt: TGCGCCAGCAGCCAAGGGACTAGCGGGATCCCAGATACGCAGTATTTT; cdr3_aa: CASSQGTSGIPDTQYF
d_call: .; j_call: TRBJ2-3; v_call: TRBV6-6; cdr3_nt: TGTGCCAGCAGCCTAGGACAGGAGGGCGCAGATACGCAGTATTTT; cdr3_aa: CASSLGQEGADTQYF
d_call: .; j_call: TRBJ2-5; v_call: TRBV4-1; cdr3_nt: TGCGCCAGCAGCCAAGATCAGAGGGAAACTGAGACCCAGTACTTC; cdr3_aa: CASSQDQRETETQYF
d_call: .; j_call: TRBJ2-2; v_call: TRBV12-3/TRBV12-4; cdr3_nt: TGTGCCAGCAGTTTCCTTTCCACCGGGGAGCTGTTTTTT; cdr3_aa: CASSFLSTGELFF
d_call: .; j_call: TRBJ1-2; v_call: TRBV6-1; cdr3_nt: TGTGCCAGCAGTGAAGGGCAGGACTATGGCTACACCTTC; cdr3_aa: CASSEGQDYGYTF
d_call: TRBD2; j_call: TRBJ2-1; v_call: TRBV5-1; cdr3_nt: TGCGCCAGCAGCCTGCTAGCGGGGAAAACCTACAATGAGCAGTTCTTC; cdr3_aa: CASSLLAGKTYNEQFF
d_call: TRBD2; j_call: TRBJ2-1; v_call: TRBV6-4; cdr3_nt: TGTGCCAGCAGTGACTCACGGGGGGACTACAATGAGCAGTTCTTC; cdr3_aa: CASSDSRGDYNEQFF